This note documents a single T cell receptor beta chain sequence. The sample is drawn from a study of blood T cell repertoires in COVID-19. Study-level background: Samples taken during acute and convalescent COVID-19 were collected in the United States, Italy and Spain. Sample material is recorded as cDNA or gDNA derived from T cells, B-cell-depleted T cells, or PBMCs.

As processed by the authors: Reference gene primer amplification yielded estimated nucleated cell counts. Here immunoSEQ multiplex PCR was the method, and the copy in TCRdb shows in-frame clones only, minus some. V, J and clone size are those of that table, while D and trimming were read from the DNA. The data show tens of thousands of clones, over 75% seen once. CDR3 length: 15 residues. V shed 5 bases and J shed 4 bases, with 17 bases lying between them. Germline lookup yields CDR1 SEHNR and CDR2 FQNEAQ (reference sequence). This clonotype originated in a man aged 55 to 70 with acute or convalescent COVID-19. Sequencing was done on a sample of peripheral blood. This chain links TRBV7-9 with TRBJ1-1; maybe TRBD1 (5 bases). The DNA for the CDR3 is TGTGCCAGCAGCCTAGACAGTAAGGCGCGCACTGAAGCTTTCTTT. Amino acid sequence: CASSLDSKARTEAFF.